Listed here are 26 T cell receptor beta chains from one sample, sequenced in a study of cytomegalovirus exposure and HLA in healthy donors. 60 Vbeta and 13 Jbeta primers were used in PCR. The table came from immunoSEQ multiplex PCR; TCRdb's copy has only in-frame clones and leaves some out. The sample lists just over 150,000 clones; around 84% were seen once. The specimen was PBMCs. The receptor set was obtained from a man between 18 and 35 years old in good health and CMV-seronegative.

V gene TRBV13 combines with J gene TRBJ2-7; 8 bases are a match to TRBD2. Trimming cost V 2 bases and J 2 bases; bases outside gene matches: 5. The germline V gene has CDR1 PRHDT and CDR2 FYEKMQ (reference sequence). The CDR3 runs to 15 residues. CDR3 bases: TGTGCCAGCAGCTTAAGGGGACTAGTAGCCTACGAGCAGTACTTC. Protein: CASSLRGLVAYEQYF.

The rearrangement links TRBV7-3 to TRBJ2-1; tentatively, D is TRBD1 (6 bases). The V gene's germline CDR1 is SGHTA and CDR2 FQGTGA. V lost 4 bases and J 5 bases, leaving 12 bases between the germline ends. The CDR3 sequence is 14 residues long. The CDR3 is CASSSPGQNNEQFF. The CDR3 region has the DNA TGTGCCAGCAGCTCGCCGGGACAAAACAATGAGCAGTTCTTC.

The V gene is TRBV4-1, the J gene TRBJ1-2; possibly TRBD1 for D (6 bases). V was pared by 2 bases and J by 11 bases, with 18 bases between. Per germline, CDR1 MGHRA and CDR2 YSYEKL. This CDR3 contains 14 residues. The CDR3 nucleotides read TGCGCCAGCAGCCAACCGAGGCAGGGGCGAAGGTACACCTTC. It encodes CASSQPRQGRRYTF.

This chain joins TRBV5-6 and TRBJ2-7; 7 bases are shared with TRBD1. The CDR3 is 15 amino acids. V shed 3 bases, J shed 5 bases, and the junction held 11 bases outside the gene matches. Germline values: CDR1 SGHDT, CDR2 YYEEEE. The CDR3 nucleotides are TGTGCCAGCAGCTGGGCCGGGACAGTGGTCCACGAGCAGTACTTC. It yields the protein CASSWAGTVVHEQYF.

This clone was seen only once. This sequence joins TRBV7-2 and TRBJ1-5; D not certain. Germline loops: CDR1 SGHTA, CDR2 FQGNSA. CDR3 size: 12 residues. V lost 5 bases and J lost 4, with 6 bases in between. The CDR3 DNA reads TGTGCCAGCAGCACTTATAATCAGCCCCAGCATTTT. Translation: CASSTYNQPQHF.

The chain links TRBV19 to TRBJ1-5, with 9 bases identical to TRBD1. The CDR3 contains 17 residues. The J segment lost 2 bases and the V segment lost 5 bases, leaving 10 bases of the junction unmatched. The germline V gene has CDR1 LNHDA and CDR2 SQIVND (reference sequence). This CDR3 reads CASSLRDRVWGNQPQHF. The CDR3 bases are TGTGCCAGTAGTCTCCGGGACAGGGTATGGGGCAATCAGCCCCAGCATTTT. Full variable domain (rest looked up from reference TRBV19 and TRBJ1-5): DGGITQSPKYLFRKEGQNVTLSCEQNLNHDAMYWYRQDPGQGLRLIYYSQIVNDFQKGDIAEGYSVSREKKESFPLTVTSAQKNPTAFYLCASSLRDRVWGNQPQHFGDGTRLSIL.

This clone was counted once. CDR3: CASSLGERSSAEAFF. In DNA, the CDR3 is TGTGCCAGCAGCCTAGGGGAGCGCTCTTCCGCTGAAGCTTTCTTT. The gene calls are TRBV9 and TRBJ1-1; TRBD1 might be the D (5 bases). This CDR3 has 15 residues. V was clipped by 4 bases and J by 6 bases, with 19 bases between them. CDR1 is SGDLS, CDR2 YYNGEE, per germline. Combining the CDR3 with reference TRBV9 and TRBJ1-1 gives the whole variable domain DSGVTQTPKHLITATGQRVTLRCSPRSGDLSVYWYQQSLDQGLQFLIQYYNGEERAKGNILERFSAQQFPDLHSELNLSSLELGDSALYFCASSLGERSSAEAFFGQGTRLTVV.

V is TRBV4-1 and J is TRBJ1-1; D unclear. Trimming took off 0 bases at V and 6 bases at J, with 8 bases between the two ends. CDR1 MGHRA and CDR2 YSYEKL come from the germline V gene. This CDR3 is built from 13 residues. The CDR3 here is CASSQDSTAEAFF. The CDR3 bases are TGCGCCAGCAGCCAAGATTCTACAGCTGAAGCTTTCTTT.

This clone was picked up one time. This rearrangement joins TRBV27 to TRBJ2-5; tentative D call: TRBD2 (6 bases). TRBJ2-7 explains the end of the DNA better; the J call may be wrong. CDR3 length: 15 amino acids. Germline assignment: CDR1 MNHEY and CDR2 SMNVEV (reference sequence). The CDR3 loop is CASSLSPGRTYEQYF. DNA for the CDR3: TGTGCCAGCAGTTTAAGCCCAGGGAGGACCTACGAGCAGTACTTC.

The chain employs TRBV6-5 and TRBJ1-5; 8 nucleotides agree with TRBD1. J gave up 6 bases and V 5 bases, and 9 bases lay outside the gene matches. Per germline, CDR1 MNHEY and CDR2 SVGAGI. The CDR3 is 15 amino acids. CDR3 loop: CASSPFGQGTQPQHF. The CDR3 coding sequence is TGTGCCAGCAGTCCCTTCGGACAGGGAACTCAGCCCCAGCATTTT.

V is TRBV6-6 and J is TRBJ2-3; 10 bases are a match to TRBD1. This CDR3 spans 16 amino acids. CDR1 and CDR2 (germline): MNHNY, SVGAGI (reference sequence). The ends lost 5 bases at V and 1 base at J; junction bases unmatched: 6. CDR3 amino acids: CASSKGQGWGTDTQYF. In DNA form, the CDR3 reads TGTGCCAGCAGTAAGGGACAGGGGTGGGGCACAGATACGCAGTATTTT.

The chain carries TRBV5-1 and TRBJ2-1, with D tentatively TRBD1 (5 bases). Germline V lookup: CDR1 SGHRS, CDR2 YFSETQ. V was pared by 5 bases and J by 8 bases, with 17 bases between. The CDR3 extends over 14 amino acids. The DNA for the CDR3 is TGCGCCAGCAGGGGGCGTAGCTATGGGGATGAGCAGTTCTTC. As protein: CASRGRSYGDEQFF. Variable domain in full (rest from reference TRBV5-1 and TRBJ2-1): KAGVTQTPRYLIKTRGQQVTLSCSPISGHRSVSWYQQTPGQGLQFLFEYFSETQRNKGNFPGRFSGRQFSNSRSEMNVSTLELGDSALYLCASRGRSYGDEQFFGPGTRLTVL.

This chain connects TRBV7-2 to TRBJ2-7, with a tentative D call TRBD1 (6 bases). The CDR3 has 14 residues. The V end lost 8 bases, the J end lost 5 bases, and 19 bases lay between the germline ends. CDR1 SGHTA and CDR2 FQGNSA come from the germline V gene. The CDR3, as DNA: TGTGCCAGCCTCTTAGGCCCACAGGGCGACGAGCAGTACTTC. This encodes CASLLGPQGDEQYF.

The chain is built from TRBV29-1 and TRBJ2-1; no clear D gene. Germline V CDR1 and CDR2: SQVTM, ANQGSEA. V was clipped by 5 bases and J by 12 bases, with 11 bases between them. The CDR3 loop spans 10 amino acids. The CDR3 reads CSVRVTGQFF. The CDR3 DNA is TGCAGCGTTCGGGTTACGGGGCAGTTCTTC.

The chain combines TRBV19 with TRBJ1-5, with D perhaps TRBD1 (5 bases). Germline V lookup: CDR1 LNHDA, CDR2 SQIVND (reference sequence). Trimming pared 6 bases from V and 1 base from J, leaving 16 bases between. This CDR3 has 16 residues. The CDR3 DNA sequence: TGTGCCAGTAGACTGACAGCTAGGAGCAGCAATCAGCCCCAGCATTTT. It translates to CASRLTARSSNQPQHF.

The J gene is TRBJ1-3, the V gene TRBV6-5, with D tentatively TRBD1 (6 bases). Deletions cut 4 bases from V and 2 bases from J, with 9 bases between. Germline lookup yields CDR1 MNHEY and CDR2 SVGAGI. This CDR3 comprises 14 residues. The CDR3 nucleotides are TGTGCCAGCAGTTCCAACAGGGCTGGAAACACCATATATTTT. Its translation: CASSSNRAGNTIYF.

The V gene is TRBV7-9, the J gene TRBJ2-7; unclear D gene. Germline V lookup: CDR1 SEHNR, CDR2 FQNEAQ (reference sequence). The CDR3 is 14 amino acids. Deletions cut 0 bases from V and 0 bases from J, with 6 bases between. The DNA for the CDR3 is TGTGCCAGCAGCTTAGCCGGGTCCTCCTACGAGCAGTACTTC. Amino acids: CASSLAGSSYEQYF.

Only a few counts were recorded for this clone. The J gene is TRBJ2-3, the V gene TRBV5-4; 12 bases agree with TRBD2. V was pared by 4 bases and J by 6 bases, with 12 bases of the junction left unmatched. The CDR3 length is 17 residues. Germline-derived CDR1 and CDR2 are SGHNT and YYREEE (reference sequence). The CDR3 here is CASSPRTSGTLGDTQYF. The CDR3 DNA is TGTGCCAGCAGCCCACGGACTAGCGGGACCCTCGGGGATACGCAGTATTTT.

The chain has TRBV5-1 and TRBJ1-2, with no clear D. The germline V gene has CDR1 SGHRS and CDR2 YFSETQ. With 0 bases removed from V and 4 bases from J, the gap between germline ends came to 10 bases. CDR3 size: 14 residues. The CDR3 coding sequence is TGCGCCAGCAGCTTGGCCAGTATTGTCTATGGCTACACCTTC. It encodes CASSLASIVYGYTF.

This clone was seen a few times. CDR3 nucleotide sequence: TGTGCCAGCAGTGAGGGGAGGGCAGCCGGGGAGCTGTTTTTT. Protein product: CASSEGRAAGELFF. The chain carries TRBV6-4 and TRBJ2-2; 7 positions match TRBD2. Trimming at V came to 3 bases and at J to 6 bases, leaving 4 bases not matched to a gene. The CDR3 is made up of 14 amino acids. Germline V CDR1 and CDR2: MRHNA, SNTAGT.

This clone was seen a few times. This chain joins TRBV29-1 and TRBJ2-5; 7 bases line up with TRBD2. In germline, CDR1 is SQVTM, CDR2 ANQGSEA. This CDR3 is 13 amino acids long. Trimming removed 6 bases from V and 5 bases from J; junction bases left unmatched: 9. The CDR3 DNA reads TGCAGCGTAGCGGGGCAGATCCGGGAGACCCAGTACTTC. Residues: CSVAGQIRETQYF.

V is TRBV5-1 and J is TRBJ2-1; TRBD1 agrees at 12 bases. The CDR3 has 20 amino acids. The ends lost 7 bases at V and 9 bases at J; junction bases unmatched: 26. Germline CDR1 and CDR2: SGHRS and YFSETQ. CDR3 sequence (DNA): TGCGCCAGCGCAGTCCCCCGGGGACAGGGGGCCTCAGATTTAATGCGTGAGCAGTTCTTC. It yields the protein CASAVPRGQGASDLMREQFF.

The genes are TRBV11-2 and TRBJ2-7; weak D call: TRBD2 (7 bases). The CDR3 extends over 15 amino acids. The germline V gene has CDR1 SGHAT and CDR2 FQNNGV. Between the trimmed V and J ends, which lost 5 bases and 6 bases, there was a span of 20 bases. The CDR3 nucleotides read TGTGCCAGCAGCCCCCCGGAGGGGGGGGCCTTCGAGCAGTACTTC. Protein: CASSPPEGGAFEQYF.

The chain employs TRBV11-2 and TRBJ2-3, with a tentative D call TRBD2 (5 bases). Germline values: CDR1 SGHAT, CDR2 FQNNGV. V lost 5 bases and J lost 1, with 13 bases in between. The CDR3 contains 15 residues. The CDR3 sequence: CASSTGSRGTDTQYF. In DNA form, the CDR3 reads TGTGCCAGCAGCACGGGATCGCGGGGCACAGATACGCAGTATTTT.

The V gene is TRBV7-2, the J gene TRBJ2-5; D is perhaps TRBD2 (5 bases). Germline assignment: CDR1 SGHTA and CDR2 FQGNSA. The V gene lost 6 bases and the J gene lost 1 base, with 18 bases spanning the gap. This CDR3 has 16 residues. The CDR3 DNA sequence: TGTGCCAGCAGTCGCGCGGGCACATTAGGCCAAGAGACCCAGTACTTC. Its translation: CASSRAGTLGQETQYF.

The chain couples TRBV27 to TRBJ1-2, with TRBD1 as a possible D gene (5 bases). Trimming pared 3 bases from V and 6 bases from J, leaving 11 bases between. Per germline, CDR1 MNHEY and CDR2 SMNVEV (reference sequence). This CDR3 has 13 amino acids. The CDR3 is CASSLVGADGYTF. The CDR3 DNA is TGTGCCAGCAGTTTGGTAGGGGCGGATGGCTACACCTTC.